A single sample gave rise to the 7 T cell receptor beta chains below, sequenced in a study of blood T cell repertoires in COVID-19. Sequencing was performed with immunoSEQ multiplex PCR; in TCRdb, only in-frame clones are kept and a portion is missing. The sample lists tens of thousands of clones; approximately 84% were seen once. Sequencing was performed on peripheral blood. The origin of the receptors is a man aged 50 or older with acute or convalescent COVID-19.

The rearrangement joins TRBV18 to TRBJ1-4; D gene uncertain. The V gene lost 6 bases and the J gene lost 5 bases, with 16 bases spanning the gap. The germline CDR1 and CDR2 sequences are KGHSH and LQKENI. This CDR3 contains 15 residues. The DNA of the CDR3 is TGTGCCAGCTCGGCCAACCGTCTCTTGAATGAAAAACTGTTTTTT. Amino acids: CASSANRLLNEKLFF.

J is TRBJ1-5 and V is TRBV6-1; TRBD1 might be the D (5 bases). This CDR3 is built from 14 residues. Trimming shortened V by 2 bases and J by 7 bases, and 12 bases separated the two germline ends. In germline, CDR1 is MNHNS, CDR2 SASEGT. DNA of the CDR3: TGTGCCAGCAGTGAAAGTGCAGGGTGGCAGCCCCAGCATTTT. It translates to CASSESAGWQPQHF.

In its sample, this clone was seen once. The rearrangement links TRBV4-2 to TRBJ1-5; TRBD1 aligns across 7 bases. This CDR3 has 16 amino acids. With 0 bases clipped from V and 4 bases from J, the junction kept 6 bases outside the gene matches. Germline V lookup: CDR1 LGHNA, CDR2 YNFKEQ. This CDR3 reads CASSQDQGTENQPQHF. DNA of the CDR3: TGTGCCAGCAGCCAAGATCAGGGGACAGAGAATCAGCCCCAGCATTTT.

The CDR3 loop reads CASSQESQGATPLHF. CDR3 in DNA: TGTGCCAGCAGCCAAGAGTCACAGGGGGCAACACCCCTCCACTTT. The gene calls are TRBV4-2 and TRBJ1-6; 9 positions match TRBD1. The V gene end was trimmed by 0 bases and the J gene end by 11 bases; junction bases not matched to a gene: 5. In germline, CDR1 is LGHNA, CDR2 YNFKEQ. This CDR3 has 15 amino acids.

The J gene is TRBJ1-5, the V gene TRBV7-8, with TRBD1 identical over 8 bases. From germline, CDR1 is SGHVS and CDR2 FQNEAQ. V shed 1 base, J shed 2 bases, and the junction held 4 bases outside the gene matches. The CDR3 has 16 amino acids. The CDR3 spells CASSLGRTGRNQPQHF. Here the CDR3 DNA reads TGTGCCAGCAGCTTAGGTCGGACAGGGCGCAATCAGCCCCAGCATTTT.

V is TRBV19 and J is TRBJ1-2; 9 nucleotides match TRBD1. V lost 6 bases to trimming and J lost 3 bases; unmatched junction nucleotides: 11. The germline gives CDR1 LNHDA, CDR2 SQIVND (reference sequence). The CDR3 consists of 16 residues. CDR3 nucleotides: TGTGCCAGTAGACCAGGGGGACAGGGCGGATACTATGGCTACACCTTC. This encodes CASRPGGQGGYYGYTF. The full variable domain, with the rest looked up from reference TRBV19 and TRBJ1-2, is DGGITQSPKYLFRKEGQNVTLSCEQNLNHDAMYWYRQDPGQGLRLIYYSQIVNDFQKGDIAEGYSVSREKKESFPLTVTSAQKNPTAFYLCASRPGGQGGYYGYTFGSGTRLTVV.

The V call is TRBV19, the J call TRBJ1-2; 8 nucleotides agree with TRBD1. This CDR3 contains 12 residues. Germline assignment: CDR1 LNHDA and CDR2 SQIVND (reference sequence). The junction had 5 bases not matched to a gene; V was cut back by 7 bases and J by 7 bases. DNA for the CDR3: TGTGCCAGTATCACAGGGGGAGGTGGCTACACCTTC. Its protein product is CASITGGGGYTF.